Given below is one TCR beta chain in context. Its antigen is still unknown. These data are taken from a study of shared clonotypes between healthy human individuals. Study-wide results and limits: Limitation of the genetic and exposure-history diversity represented came from the few donors.

In the original workflow: Filtering differed for immunoSEQ, which gave only junction sequences without quality scores. The protocol was immunoSEQ multiplex PCR, while the TCRdb copy is restricted to in-frame clones and leaves out a portion. The DNA gave D and trimming, while V, J and clone size come from that table. Of about 530,000 clones listed, 95% to 97% are singletons. Per the germline V gene, CDR1 is LNHDA and CDR2 is SQIVND (reference sequence). With 5 bases removed from V and 6 bases from J, the gap between germline ends came to 14 bases. CDR3 size: 13 residues. The receptor was derived from a woman in her 30s in good health. This rearrangement joins TRBV19 to TRBJ2-7; D might be TRBD1 (5 bases). Input material: naive CD4+ T cells sorted from blood. Regarding subset: CD45RA+ positively selected. The DNA of the CDR3 is TGTGCCAGTAGTCCCACAGGAGCCCGCGAGCAGTACTTC. Translating gives CASSPTGAREQYF.